This T cell receptor beta chain was retrieved from a study of cytomegalovirus exposure and HLA in healthy donors. 13 Jbeta primers and 60 Vbeta primers were used for the PCR. Some clones are missing from TCRdb's copy, which holds only in-frame ones; the method was immunoSEQ multiplex PCR. Found here are 90,000 to 150,000 clones, approximately 80% of them singletons; the top ten hold around 0.24%. Study-level points and caveats: Later analysis identified several of the most significant clusters that appeared linked to common viral pathogens.

Comments on this clone: Its antigen remains unknown.

The sequence derives from a man aged 45-65 years in good health and CMV-seronegative. The sequenced sample was PBMCs.

The CDR3: CASSLQRGWDTGELFF. CDR3 DNA: TGCGCCAGCAGCCTCCAGCGGGGGTGGGACACCGGGGAGCTGTTTTTT. The rearrangement links TRBV5-1 to TRBJ2-2; 8 nucleotides align to TRBD2. Trimming at V came to 4 bases and at J to 3 bases, leaving 8 bases not matched to a gene. The CDR3 runs 16 residues. Germline V gene data show CDR1 as SGHRS and CDR2 as YFSETQ.